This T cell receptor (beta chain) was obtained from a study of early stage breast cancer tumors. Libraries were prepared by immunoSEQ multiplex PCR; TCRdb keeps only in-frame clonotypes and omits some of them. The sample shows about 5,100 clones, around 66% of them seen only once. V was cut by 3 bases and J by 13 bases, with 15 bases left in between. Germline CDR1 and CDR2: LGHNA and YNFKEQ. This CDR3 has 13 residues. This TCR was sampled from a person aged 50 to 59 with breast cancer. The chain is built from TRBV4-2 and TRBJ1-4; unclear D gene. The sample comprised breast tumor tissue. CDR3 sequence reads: CASSQLDGGSLFF. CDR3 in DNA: TGTGCCAGCAGCCAGTTAGACGGTGGGTCACTGTTTTTT.